The sequence of this T cell receptor beta chain was determined in a study of blood T cell repertoires in COVID-19. The wider study: Acute-phase and convalescent COVID-19 samples originated in the United States, Italy and Spain.

The germline V gene has CDR1 SGHTS and CDR2 YDEGEE. The CDR3 is 13 residues long. Trimming pared 1 base from V and 8 bases from J, leaving 10 bases between. In the original analysis: The authors estimated nucleated cell counts from reference gene primer amplification. Sequenced by immunoSEQ multiplex PCR; TCRdb stores in-frame clones only, minus some. The V and J calls and clone size are taken from that table; D and trimming were inferred from the DNA. The sample includes 250,000 or so clones, just under 85% of them seen just once. Sequencing was performed on peripheral blood. This chain connects TRBV5-8 to TRBJ1-3; a weak D match, TRBD1 (5 bases). This receptor was obtained from a man aged 45-65 years with acute or convalescent COVID-19. As DNA, the CDR3 is TGTGCCAGCAGCTTGTCTGGGGGGTACACCATATATTTT. It codes for CASSLSGGYTIYF.